This TCR beta chain was obtained from a study of shared clonotypes between healthy human individuals (dated by TCRdb to the early 2020s). Concerning the study at large: Two women and a few men aged 18 to 49 years were included in the cohort. Between about 0.8 and 8.9 billion PBMCs per donor were obtained by leukapheresis. For each donor, CD4 naive and CD4 memory were each given three plates, CD8 naive was given two plates, and CD8 memory was given one plate. Blood TCR repertoires of five healthy adults were deeply sequenced to estimate repertoire size and the extent of clonotype sharing between individuals. Libraries were prepared and TCR repertoires were sequenced by different laboratories using diverse techniques, in order to increase sequencing depth and limit assay-specific biases. What the research found in general, with its limitations: Larger estimated clonotype richness was generally found for naive subsets than for memory subsets. Rarefaction of sorted-subset datasets indicated incomplete sequencing despite the large sequencing depth. Sampling was restricted to blood, and TCR repertoires in tissues likely differ from the TCR repertoires found in blood. Compared with non-shared clonotypes, the clonotypes found in all four sorted-subset donors had higher generation probabilities. Because the study included a small number of donors, the genetic and exposure-history diversity represented was limited. Based on pairwise subsampling, the degree of clonotype sharing among donors was expected to be affected by sequencing depth. Across a few donors, roughly 5% of naive CD4, around 3.5% of naive CD8, 2.3% of memory CD4, and 0.3% to 0.45% of memory CD8 clonotypes were shared.

Using the deep immunoSEQ assay, multiplex PCR amplified TCR CDR3 regions from genomic DNA. Extracted genomic DNA from each cell subset was spread evenly across all wells of several immunoSEQ 96-well plates, with each plate serving as a replicate. For sorted subsets, each replicate PCR was loaded with roughly 190 ng genomic DNA, equivalent to approximately 27,000 T cell genomes. Purified libraries were measured with a Qubit 3.0 fluorometer, size-checked on a Bioanalyzer 2100, and measured again with the KAPA Library Quantification kit. Every immunoSEQ 96-well plate was sequenced on a dedicated single-read 150-cycle Illumina NextSeq 550 flow cell. The study's own analysis went as follows. The immunoSEQ output contained only junctional sequences without quality scores, so filtering could not match that applied to full-length reads. Sequences were annotated with PyIR, a Python wrapper for IgBLAST v1.9, and V/J genes and CDR3 were assigned using IMGT germline references. Reads were filtered out if the reads had weak V/J assignments (E-value above 1e-6), no CDR3, stop codons, out-of-frame junctions, or ambiguous translated residues. V3J clonotypes were defined by identical inferred V gene, J gene, and CDR3 amino acid sequence. Percentage overlap between repertoires was computed as shared unique clonotypes divided by the size of the smaller repertoire. RTK rarefaction, the Chao1 estimator, and Recon v2.1 estimates of unobserved clonotypes were used to assess repertoire richness. Generation probabilities were computed with OLGA for all TCRbeta clonotypes obtained by the gDNA method from several donors. TCRdb holds this immuneACCESS table with in-frame rearrangements only. Some clones are missing; in checked studies, unresolved V genes explain under half, and the rest has no known cause. V, J and clone size are taken as reported in that table, and D and trimming were inferred from the DNA itself. The sample data list hundreds of thousands of clones, and 60% to 75% of these were observed just once. In total, the top ten clones hold around 2% of the sample.

Donors were healthy HIV-negative adults with no recently reported acute infections or vaccinations. Only Caucasian adults living in Nashville, Tennessee, USA were represented among the donors. CD4+ T cells were enriched through magnetic negative selection, after which naive cells were positively selected on CD45RA and the remaining negative fraction served as the memory subset. After blood collection by leukapheresis, PBMCs were isolated using Ficoll-Histopaque density gradient centrifugation and then cryopreserved in the vapor phase of liquid nitrogen. Purity and quantity of every magnetically sorted T cell population were checked by analytical flow cytometry. From each sorted fraction, genomic DNA was isolated and quantified by UV absorbance on a Nanodrop 2000c. A remark on this clone: This receptor's antigen is unknown. No base quality values were provided; no much bigger clone lies one nucleotide off.

V is clipped by 1 base and J by 5 bases, and the sequence between their germline boundaries is 20 bases long. The germline V gene (reference sequence) supplies CDR1 GTSNPN and CDR2 SVGIG. There are 16 amino acids in the CDR3, from cysteine to phenylalanine inclusive. The CDR3 DNA has 48 bases and is translated from base 1. The sequence was obtained from a woman aged 30 to 39 in good health. Sequenced sample: memory CD4+ T cells sorted from blood. The sample's cell subset or site, from its label and the paper: CD45RA-negative fraction. This receptor chain uses TRBV30 and TRBJ1-1; perhaps TRBD1 is the D gene, with 6 bases matching. The CDR3: CAWSALRPTGRTEAFF. DNA sequence: TGTGCCTGGAGTGCCCTTAGGCCGACAGGCCGAACTGAAGCTTTCTTT.